A selection of T cell receptor beta chains follows, all from one sample in a study of T cell repertoires in cytomegalovirus infection. TCRdb used MiXCR to reprocess the reads, holding one entry per CDR3 protein. This sample has under 350,000 distinct CDR3 sequences, with over 7.5% found just once. Sequenced: PBMCs. The receptors stem from a human donor in good health (CMV status not recorded). Some clones in this sample may be carry-over from other donors' samples. CDR3s include the opening cysteine and the closing phenylalanine or tryptophan. Fields, in order: clone size, V gene, J gene, D gene, CDR3 protein, CDR3 DNA. The D gene is left open where the match is weak. A row's size may be missing; if present it is once, few, many or a size class.

many	TRBV27	TRBJ2-2	NA	CASSSVSTGELFF	TGTGCCAGCAGTTCCGTTAGCACCGGGGAGCTGTTTTTT
NA	TRBV5-1	TRBJ1-2	TRBD1	CASSLALAGGSAGYTF	TGCGCCAGCAGCTTGGCTCTGGCAGGGGGGTCTGCTGGCTACACCTTC
few	TRBV27	TRBJ2-1	TRBD2	CASSFGGENEQFF	TGTGCCAGCAGTTTCGGGGGGGAAAATGAGCAGTTCTTC
many	TRBV12-3/TRBV12-4	TRBJ2-3	TRBD2	CASSTSAVGPRDADTQYF	TGTGCCAGCAGCACTAGCGCCGTCGGGCCCCGTGATGCAGATACGCAGTATTTT
few	TRBV2	TRBJ1-2	NA	CASSPTYGYTF	TGTGCCAGCAGTCCTACCTATGGCTACACCTTC
many	TRBV5-1	TRBJ1-1	NA	CASSYAEGTEAFF	TGCGCCAGCAGTTACGCGGAAGGGACTGAAGCTTTCTTT
NA	TRBV7-8	TRBJ2-3	NA	CASRPGGTDTQYF	TGTGCCAGCAGGCCGGGGGGCACAGATACGCAGTATTTT
NA	TRBV7-9	TRBJ2-7	NA	CASSPLGEIYEQYF	TGTGCCAGCAGCCCCTTGGGCGAGATCTACGAGCAGTACTTC
many	TRBV7-9	TRBJ1-4	TRBD1	CASSLLDPPTGGFANEKLFF	TGTGCCAGCAGCTTATTAGACCCCCCGACAGGGGGCTTCGCTAATGAAAAACTGTTTTTT
many	TRBV14	TRBJ1-1	TRBD1	CASSQQRDRLNTEAFF	TGTGCCAGCAGCCAGCAACGGGACAGACTGAACACTGAAGCTTTCTTT
many	TRBV12-3/TRBV12-4	TRBJ2-1	TRBD2	CASSPLAGGRSEQFF	TGTGCCAGCAGCCCCTTAGCGGGGGGGCGGAGTGAGCAGTTCTTC
NA	TRBV6-6	TRBJ1-1	TRBD1	CASSKRTGGGSTEAFF	TGTGCCAGCAGCAAAAGAACAGGGGGAGGAAGCACTGAAGCTTTCTTT
many	TRBV5-6	TRBJ1-5	TRBD1	CASSFGTGAPQHF	TGTGCCAGCAGCTTTGGGACAGGGGCGCCCCAGCATTTT
few	TRBV29-1	TRBJ2-6	TRBD1	CSVVAGFGQGDSGANVLTF	TGCAGCGTTGTAGCAGGGTTTGGACAGGGGGATTCAGGGGCCAACGTCCTGACTTTC
many	TRBV10-3	TRBJ2-4	TRBD2	CAIGGTSGDIQYF	TGTGCCATCGGGGGGACTAGCGGGGACATTCAGTACTTC
few	TRBV25-1	TRBJ1-2	TRBD1	CASSEIGEGTGLGYTF	TGTGCCAGCAGTGAAATCGGTGAAGGGACAGGGCTTGGCTACACCTTC
many	TRBV7-9	TRBJ2-1	TRBD1	CASSRGTGAYNEQFF	TGTGCCAGCAGCCGCGGGACAGGGGCCTACAATGAGCAGTTCTTC